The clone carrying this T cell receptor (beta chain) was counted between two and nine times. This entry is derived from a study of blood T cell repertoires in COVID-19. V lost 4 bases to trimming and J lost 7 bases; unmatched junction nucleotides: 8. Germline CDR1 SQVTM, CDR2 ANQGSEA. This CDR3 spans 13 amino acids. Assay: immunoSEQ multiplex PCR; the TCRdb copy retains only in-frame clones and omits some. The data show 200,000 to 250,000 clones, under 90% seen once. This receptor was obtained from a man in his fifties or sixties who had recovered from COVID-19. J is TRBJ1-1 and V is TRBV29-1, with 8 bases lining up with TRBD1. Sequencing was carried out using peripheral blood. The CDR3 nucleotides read TGCAGCGTTGTAGGACAGGGCTGGGGTGAAGCTTTCTTT. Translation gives CSVVGQGWGEAFF.